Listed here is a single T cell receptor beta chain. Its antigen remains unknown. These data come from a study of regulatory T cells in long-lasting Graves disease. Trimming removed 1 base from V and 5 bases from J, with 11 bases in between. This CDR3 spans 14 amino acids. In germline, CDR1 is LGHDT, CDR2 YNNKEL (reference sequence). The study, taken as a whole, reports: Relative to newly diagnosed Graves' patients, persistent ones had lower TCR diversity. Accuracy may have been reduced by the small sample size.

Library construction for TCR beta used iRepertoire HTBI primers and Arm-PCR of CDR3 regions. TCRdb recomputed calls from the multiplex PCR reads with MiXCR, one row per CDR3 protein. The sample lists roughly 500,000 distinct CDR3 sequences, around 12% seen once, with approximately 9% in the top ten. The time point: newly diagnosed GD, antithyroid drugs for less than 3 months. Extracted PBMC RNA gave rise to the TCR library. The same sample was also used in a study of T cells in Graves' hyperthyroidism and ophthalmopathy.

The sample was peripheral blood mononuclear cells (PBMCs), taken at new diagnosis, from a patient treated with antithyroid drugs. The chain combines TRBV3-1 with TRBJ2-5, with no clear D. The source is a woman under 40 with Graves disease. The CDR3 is CASSQGGIRETQYF. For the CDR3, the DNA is TGTGCCAGCAGCCAAGGCGGCATCAGGGAGACCCAGTACTTC.